This T cell receptor (beta chain) was recovered during a study of identical twins. Study-level results: High-abundance cord blood beta clonotypes had fewer insertions; memory repertoires showed none. Out-of-frame alpha sequences common to twins exhibited a surplus of low generation probability. The study found weaker excess twin sharing in beta out-of-frame sequences.

The CDR3 extends over 15 amino acids. After removal of 6 bases from V and 1 base from J, the junction contained 8 bases not matched to a gene. Germline loops: CDR1 SNHLY, CDR2 FYNNEI. Template switching (which added a universal primer site) was used, and cDNA carried unique molecular identifiers. A single record per CDR3 protein comes from TCRdb applying MiXCR to the 5' RACE reads. The sample carries a few hundred thousand distinct CDR3 sequences, 7.5% to 10% recorded once. This clonotype was seen a handful of times. Its target is unknown. These data are also associated with another study on yellow fever vaccine responses in identical twins.

The V call is TRBV2, the J call TRBJ2-7; 8 nucleotides align to TRBD2. The sample consisted of PBMCs. This clonotype was obtained from a woman under 30 in good health. CDR3 nucleotides: TGTGCCAGCAGACCGACGAGCGGGGGATCCTACGAGCAGTACTTC. It codes for CASRPTSGGSYEQYF.